Presented here are 17 T cell receptor beta chains from one specimen sequenced in a study of T-cell memory formation after mild COVID-19 (dated by TCRdb to about 2021). Libraries were built with 5' RACE. Data came from an Illumina NovaSeq 6000. TCRdb reprocessing: public reads trimmed at Q25 with fastp, clones called with MiXCR, in-frame beta chains kept. Rows are combined by CDR3 protein, so each entry shows the most common genes and DNA. Here the sample has around 420,000 distinct CDR3 sequences; less than 25% occur a single time. Roughly 8.9% of the sample lies in the top ten. Material for sequencing was PBMCs or a T cell subset sorted from them (not recorded which). These TCRs come from an adult woman who had mild COVID-19 (a few samples of this study predate the infection). The sample titles of this study are shuffled in the database, so cell type and time point are left out; the donor was told from shared clones.

This clonotype has more than one count but fewer than ten. The rearrangement uses TRBV5-1 and TRBJ2-2, with 8 bases that match TRBD2. Trimming took 3 bases from V and 5 from J; bases not matched to a gene: 9. Germline CDR1 reads SGHRS; CDR2 reads YFSETQ. This CDR3 region has 16 residues. DNA of the CDR3: TGCGCCAGCAGCTCGTCGTTAGCGGGGAGGACCGGGGAGCTGTTTTTT. It codes for CASSSSLAGRTGELFF.

The sample holds a few counts of this clonotype. This rearrangement joins TRBV20-1 to TRBJ2-5; tentative D call: TRBD2 (6 bases). Trimming pared 3 bases from V and 4 bases from J, leaving 18 bases between. The CDR3 is 15 amino acids. In germline, CDR1 is DFQATT, CDR2 SNEGSKA (reference sequence). For the CDR3, the DNA is TGCAGTGCTAGGGGTCTAAGGGAGGTTGGAGAGACCCAGTACTTC. It yields the protein CSARGLREVGETQYF.

This clonotype was counted a few times. The genes are TRBV5-6 and TRBJ2-7; no definite D call. This CDR3 comprises 12 residues. CDR1 and CDR2 (germline): SGHDT, YYEEEE. Trimming cost V 1 base and J 4 bases, with 6 bases left between them. In DNA form, the CDR3 reads TGTGCCAGCAGCTTGACAGAGTACGAGCAGTACTTC. It translates to CASSLTEYEQYF.

The table lists this clonotype with many counts. V gene TRBV12-3 or TRBV12-4 combines with J gene TRBJ1-5; D remains ambiguous. Trimming pared 1 base from V and 6 bases from J, leaving 4 bases between. The length of the CDR3 is 12 residues. The DNA for the CDR3 is TGTGCCAGCAGTTTAGGTGGTCAGCCCCAGCATTTT. It encodes CASSLGGQPQHF.

V gene TRBV18 combines with J gene TRBJ2-5; TRBD2 aligns across 13 bases. The junction had 2 bases not matched to a gene; V was cut back by 3 bases and J by 1 base. There are 16 residues in the CDR3. CDR1 and CDR2 from the germline V gene are KGHSH and LQKENI. In DNA form, the CDR3 reads TGTGCCAGCTCACCTGGACTAGCGGGGGCCCAAGAGACCCAGTACTTC. It yields the protein CASSPGLAGAQETQYF. Complete variable domain (other parts from reference TRBV18 and TRBJ2-5): NAGVMQNPRHLVRRRGQEARLRCSPMKGHSHVYWYRQLPEEGLKFMVYLQKENIIDESGMPKERFSAEFPKEGPSILRIQQVVRGDSAAYFCASSPGLAGAQETQYFGPGTRLLVL.

J is TRBJ2-3 and V is TRBV7-9; the D call may be TRBD1 or TRBD2 (7 bases each). V shed 7 bases and J shed 5 bases, with 16 bases lying between them. This CDR3 contains 14 residues. In germline, CDR1 is SEHNR, CDR2 FQNEAQ (reference sequence). CDR3 sequence (DNA): TGTGCCAGCAAGCCGGCGGGGGACAGAGATACGCAGTATTTT. Its protein is CASKPAGDRDTQYF.

The chain is built from TRBV7-9 and TRBJ2-5, with D unclear. The V and J ends lost 5 bases and 3 bases respectively, with 10 bases between them. This CDR3 contains 13 residues. From germline, CDR1 is SEHNR and CDR2 FQNEAQ (reference sequence). CDR3 in amino acids: CASSMTPKETQYF. In DNA, the CDR3 is TGTGCCAGCAGCATGACCCCCAAAGAGACCCAGTACTTC.

This clonotype was detected a few times. The chain is built from TRBV7-9 and TRBJ1-5; D is unclear. Between the trimmed V and J ends, which lost 0 bases and 13 bases, there was a span of 7 bases. The CDR3 sequence is 11 residues long. The germline CDR1 and CDR2 sequences are SEHNR and FQNEAQ (reference sequence). CDR3 sequence reads: CASSLAGEQHF. In DNA, the CDR3 is TGTGCCAGCAGCTTAGCGGGCGAACAGCATTTT.

The chain links TRBV15 to TRBJ2-3; D remains unclear. The CDR3 has 12 residues. The germline CDR1 and CDR2 sequences are LNHNV and YYDKDF (reference sequence). V shed 6 bases and J shed 10 bases, with 14 bases lying between them. DNA of the CDR3: TGTGCCACCAGTTATACTGGGTGGGCGCAGTATTTT. Protein: CATSYTGWAQYF.

This clonotype was counted only a few times. The chain combines TRBV4-3 with TRBJ2-3, with D maybe TRBD2 (5 bases). V gave up 2 bases and J gave up 4 bases, with 19 bases separating them. The CDR3 consists of 17 residues. Germline CDR1 reads LGHNA; CDR2 reads YSLEER. CDR3 DNA sequence: TGCGCCAGCAGCCAACTGGCGATACTAGTCTCTGCAGATACGCAGTATTTT. This gives the protein CASSQLAILVSADTQYF.

This clonotype was recorded a few times. The rearrangement joins TRBV12-3 or TRBV12-4 to TRBJ2-1; tentatively, D is TRBD2 (5 bases). CDR3 length: 16 amino acids. Trimming pared 6 bases from V and 7 bases from J, leaving 22 bases between. CDR3 nucleotides: TGTGCCAGCAGCCTCTACGTTTCGGGATTTCGGAATGAGCAGTTCTTC. Translating it yields CASSLYVSGFRNEQFF.

This chain joins TRBV6-5 and TRBJ2-7; 10 bases align to TRBD2. This CDR3 contains 16 residues. Germline V gene sequence: CDR1 MNHEY, CDR2 SVGAGI. The junction had 11 bases not matched to a gene; V was cut back by 5 bases and J by 4 bases. Written as DNA, the CDR3 is TGTGCCAGCAGTGTTCTTTCTAGCGGGAGTACTTACGAGCAGTACTTC. Its translation is CASSVLSSGSTYEQYF.

The rearrangement uses TRBV6-1 and TRBJ2-1; 11 bases are shared with TRBD1. This CDR3 region has 15 residues. The V gene end was trimmed by 5 bases and the J gene end by 7 bases; junction bases not matched to a gene: 7. Germline values: CDR1 MNHNS, CDR2 SASEGT. The chain's CDR3 is CASSLQGTGGNEQFF. The CDR3 DNA reads as TGTGCCAGCAGTCTTCAAGGGACAGGGGGGAATGAGCAGTTCTTC.

This clonotype was picked up a small number of times. The chain joins TRBV5-4 to TRBJ2-7; D gene ambiguous. This CDR3 has 11 residues. With 1 base removed from V and 5 bases from J, the gap between germline ends came to 4 bases. Per the germline V gene, CDR1 is SGHNT and CDR2 is YYREEE (reference sequence). This CDR3 reads CASSLFDEQYF. The CDR3 region has the DNA TGTGCCAGCAGCTTGTTCGACGAGCAGTACTTC.

V gene TRBV30 combines with J gene TRBJ2-1, with 7 nucleotides matching TRBD1. The length of the CDR3 is 13 residues. With V trimmed by 2 bases and J by 7 bases, 5 bases remained unmatched. Germline V gives CDR1 GTSNPN, CDR2 SVGIG (reference sequence). CDR3 DNA sequence: TGTGCCTGGAGTAAAATACAGGGGAATGAGCAGTTCTTC. Translated, it gives CAWSKIQGNEQFF.

This clonotype came up a few times. The chain recombines TRBV20-1 with TRBJ2-1; 10 bases line up with TRBD2. The CDR3 runs 14 residues. V lost 3 bases, J lost 9 bases, and 8 bases stayed unmatched. The germline CDR1 and CDR2 sequences are DFQATT and SNEGSKA (reference sequence). The CDR3 DNA reads as TGCAGTGCTAGGCCCTTAGCGGGGGGCGTTGAGCAGTTCTTC. It specifies CSARPLAGGVEQFF.

The CDR3 here is CASTASGVADTQYF. CDR3 DNA sequence: TGTGCCAGCACCGCTAGCGGGGTAGCAGATACGCAGTATTTT. The chain is built from TRBV3-1 and TRBJ2-3; 9 positions match TRBD2. Germline CDR1 and CDR2: LGHDT and YNNKEL (reference sequence). The CDR3 consists of 14 residues. V lost 7 bases and J lost 4; bases outside the gene matches: 6.